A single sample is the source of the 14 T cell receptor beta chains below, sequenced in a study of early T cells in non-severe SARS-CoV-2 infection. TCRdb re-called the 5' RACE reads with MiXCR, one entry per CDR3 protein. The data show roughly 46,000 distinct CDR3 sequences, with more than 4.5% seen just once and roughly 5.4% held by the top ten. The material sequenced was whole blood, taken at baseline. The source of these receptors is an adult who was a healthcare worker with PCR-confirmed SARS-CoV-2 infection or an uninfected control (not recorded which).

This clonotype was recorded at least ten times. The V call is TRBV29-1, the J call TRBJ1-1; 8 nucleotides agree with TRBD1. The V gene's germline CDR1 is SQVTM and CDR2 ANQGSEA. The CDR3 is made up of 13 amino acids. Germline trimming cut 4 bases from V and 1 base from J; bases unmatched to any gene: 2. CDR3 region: CSVVQGGNTEAFF. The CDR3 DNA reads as TGCAGCGTTGTACAGGGGGGGAACACTGAAGCTTTCTTT.

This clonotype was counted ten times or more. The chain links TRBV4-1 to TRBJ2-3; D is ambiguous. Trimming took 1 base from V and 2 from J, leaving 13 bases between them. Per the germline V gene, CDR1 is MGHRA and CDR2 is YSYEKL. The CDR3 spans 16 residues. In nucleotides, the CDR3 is TGCGCCAGCAGCCAAGTAAACATGGGATTCACAGATACGCAGTATTTT. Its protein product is CASSQVNMGFTDTQYF.

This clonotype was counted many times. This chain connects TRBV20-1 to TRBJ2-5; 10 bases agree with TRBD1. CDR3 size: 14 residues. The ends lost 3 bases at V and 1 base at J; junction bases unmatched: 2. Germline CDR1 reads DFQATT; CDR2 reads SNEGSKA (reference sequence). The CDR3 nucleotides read TGCAGTGCTAGGACAGGGGGCGGCCAAGAGACCCAGTACTTC. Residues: CSARTGGGQETQYF.

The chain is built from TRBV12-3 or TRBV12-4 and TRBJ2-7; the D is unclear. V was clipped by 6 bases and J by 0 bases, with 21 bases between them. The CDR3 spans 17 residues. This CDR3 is CASSRPPRTSSSYEQYF. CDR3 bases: TGTGCCAGCAGCCGTCCTCCTAGGACCTCAAGCTCCTACGAGCAGTACTTC.

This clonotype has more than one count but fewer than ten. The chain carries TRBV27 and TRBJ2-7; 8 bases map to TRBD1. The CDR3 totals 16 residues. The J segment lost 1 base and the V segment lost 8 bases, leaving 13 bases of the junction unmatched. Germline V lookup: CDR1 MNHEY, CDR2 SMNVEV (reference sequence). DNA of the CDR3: TGTGCCAGCGAGACTGTCCGGGGACAGGTTTCCTACGAGCAGTACTTC. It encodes CASETVRGQVSYEQYF.

DNA for the CDR3: TGCAGTGCTCAGCGGGAGGGGGTTCGAAAGACCCAGTACTTC. Encoded protein: CSAQREGVRKTQYF. This chain joins TRBV20-1 and TRBJ2-5; 10 bases are a match to TRBD2. The CDR3 runs to 14 residues. Germline V gene data show CDR1 as DFQATT and CDR2 as SNEGSKA (reference sequence). Trimming removed 5 bases from V and 6 bases from J; junction bases left unmatched: 9.

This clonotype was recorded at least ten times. CDR3 bases: TGTGCCATCATGGGACCGAACACTGAAGCTTTCTTT. The encoded protein is CAIMGPNTEAFF. The V call is TRBV10-3, the J call TRBJ1-1; D is perhaps TRBD1 (5 bases). The CDR3 loop spans 12 amino acids. V was shortened by 7 bases and J by 1 base, with 7 bases between the two germline ends. Germline-derived CDR1 and CDR2 are ENHRY and SYGVKD.

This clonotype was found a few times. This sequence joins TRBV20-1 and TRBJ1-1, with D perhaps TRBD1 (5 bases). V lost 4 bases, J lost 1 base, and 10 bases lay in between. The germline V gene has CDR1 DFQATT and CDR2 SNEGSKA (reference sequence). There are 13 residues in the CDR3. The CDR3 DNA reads TGCAGTGCTAAGGCAGGGCAGAACACTGAAGCTTTCTTT. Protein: CSAKAGQNTEAFF.

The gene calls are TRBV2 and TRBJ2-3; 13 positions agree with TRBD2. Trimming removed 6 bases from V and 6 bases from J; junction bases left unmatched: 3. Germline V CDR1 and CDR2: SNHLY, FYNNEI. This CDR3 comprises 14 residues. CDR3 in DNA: TGTGCCAGCAGCGGGACTAGCGGGATTGATACGCAGTATTTT. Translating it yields CASSGTSGIDTQYF.

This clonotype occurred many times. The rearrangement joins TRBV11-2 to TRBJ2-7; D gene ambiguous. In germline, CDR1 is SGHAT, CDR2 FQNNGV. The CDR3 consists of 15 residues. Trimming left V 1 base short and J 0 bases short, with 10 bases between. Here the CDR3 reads CASSLVRTVSYEQYF. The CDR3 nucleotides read TGTGCCAGCAGCTTAGTTCGCACAGTCTCCTACGAGCAGTACTTC.

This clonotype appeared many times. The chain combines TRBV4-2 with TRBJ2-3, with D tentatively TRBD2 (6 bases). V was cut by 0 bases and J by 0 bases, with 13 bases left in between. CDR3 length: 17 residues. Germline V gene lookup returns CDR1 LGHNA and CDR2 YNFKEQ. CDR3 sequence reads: CASSQEFRGISTDTQYF. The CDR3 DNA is TGTGCCAGCAGCCAAGAGTTCCGCGGGATTAGCACAGATACGCAGTATTTT.

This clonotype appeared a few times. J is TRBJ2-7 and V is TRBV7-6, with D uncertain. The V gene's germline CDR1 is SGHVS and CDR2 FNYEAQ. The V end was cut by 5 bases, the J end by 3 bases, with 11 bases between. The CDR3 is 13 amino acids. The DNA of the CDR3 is TGTGCCAGCAGCCGTACTCGCAGCTACGAGCAGTACTTC. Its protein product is CASSRTRSYEQYF.

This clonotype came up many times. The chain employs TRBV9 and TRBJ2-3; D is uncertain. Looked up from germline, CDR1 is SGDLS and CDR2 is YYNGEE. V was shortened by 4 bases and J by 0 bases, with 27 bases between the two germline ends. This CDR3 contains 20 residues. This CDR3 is CASSPPSLPPPLSSTDTQYF. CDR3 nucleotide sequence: TGTGCCAGCAGCCCTCCTTCACTACCACCACCCTTGTCCAGCACAGATACGCAGTATTTT.

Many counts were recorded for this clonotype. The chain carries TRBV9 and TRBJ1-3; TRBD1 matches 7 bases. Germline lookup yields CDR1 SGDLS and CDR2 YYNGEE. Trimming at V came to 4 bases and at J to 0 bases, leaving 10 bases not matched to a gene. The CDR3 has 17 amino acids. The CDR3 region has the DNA TGTGCCAGCAGCCCCTCCGGACAGGCCGGCTCTGGAAACACCATATATTTT. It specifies CASSPSGQAGSGNTIYF.